This T cell receptor (beta chain) was identified in a study of cytomegalovirus exposure and HLA in healthy donors. Study outcomes and limitations: A later analysis found common viral pathogens apparently linked to several of the most significant clusters. Some V segments could not be told apart, so they were left out, TRBV6-2 and TRBV6-3 among them.

The germline gives CDR1 SEHNR, CDR2 FQNEAQ (reference sequence). CDR3 length: 17 amino acids. The PCR made use of 60 Vbeta and 13 Jbeta primers. Method: immunoSEQ multiplex PCR; TCRdb's copy keeps in-frame clones and lacks some. Here the sample spans roughly 150,000 clones, 80% to 85% being singletons. A word on this clone: The antigen remains unidentified. At one of its ends the junction is not consistent with the germline gene, which may arise from a read error.

The sequence derives from a male donor in good health and CMV-seronegative. The source material was PBMCs. The chain carries TRBV7-9 and TRBJ1-5, with 7 bases identical to TRBD1. CDR3 nucleotides: TGTTCCAGCAGCCCAGCCAGGGGGAGTGATAGCAATCAGCCCCAGCATTTT. Translated: CSSSPARGSDSNQPQHF.